One and the same sample provided the 2 T cell receptor beta chains below, sequenced in a study of blood T cells in healthy people across ages. A sample-barcoded 5' primer and a J-beta primer mix were used in a second PCR of roughly 7 to 11 cycles. TCRdb recomputed calls from the 5' RACE reads with MiXCR, one row per CDR3 protein. Altogether about 810,000 distinct CDR3 sequences are present, about 37% being singletons, with the ten largest covering roughly 13%. Material for sequencing was blood. The receptors stem from a man aged 18 to 30 in good health.

This clonotype was found a few times. The genes are TRBV6-2 or TRBV6-3 and TRBJ2-7; D not resolved. The germline CDR1 and CDR2 sequences are MNHEY and SVGEGT. V dropped 0 bases and J dropped 3 bases, with 9 bases sitting between them. The CDR3 length is 14 residues. CDR3 sequence reads: CASSYSNSYYEQYF. The CDR3 coding sequence is TGTGCCAGCAGTTACTCGAACAGCTACTACGAGCAGTACTTC.

In regard to this clonotype: This may come from a read error, since a much larger clone is one base off. The chain combines TRBV4-2 with TRBJ1-5; a weak D match, TRBD1 (5 bases). The germline CDR1 and CDR2 sequences are LGHNA and YNFKEQ. CDR3 length: 16 residues. The CDR3 sequence: CVSSQDQRGSGQPQHF. In nucleotides, the CDR3 is TGTGTCAGCAGCCAAGATCAAAGGGGATCGGGGCAGCCCCAGCATTTT.